This is a list of T cell receptor beta chains from one sample in a study of cytomegalovirus exposure and HLA in healthy donors. Profiled with immunoSEQ multiplex PCR; TCRdb holds only in-frame clones, not every one. The sample records some 110,000 clones, about 85% being singletons. Sequencing input: PBMCs. The source of these receptors is a man aged 18 to 30 in good health and CMV-seropositive. Both conserved end residues are part of each CDR3. D genes are given only for firm matches. Part of the rows lack a size; the others show once, few, many or a class for expanded clones.

j_call: TRBJ2-5; d_call: NA; clone_size: NA; v_call: TRBV18; cdr3_aa: CASSPGTLGRETQYF; cdr3_nt: TGTGCCAGCTCACCCGGGACTCTGGGGAGGGAGACCCAGTACTTC
j_call: TRBJ1-4; d_call: TRBD1; clone_size: NA; v_call: TRBV10-3; cdr3_aa: CAISESGTANEKLFF; cdr3_nt: TGTGCCATCAGTGAGTCGGGGACAGCTAATGAAAAACTGTTTTTT
j_call: TRBJ2-3; d_call: TRBD1; clone_size: NA; v_call: TRBV10-3; cdr3_aa: CAISLGQGATDTQYF; cdr3_nt: TGTGCCATCAGCCTTGGACAGGGGGCCACAGATACGCAGTATTTT
j_call: TRBJ2-7; d_call: TRBD1; clone_size: NA; v_call: TRBV19; cdr3_aa: CASSMARTGDYEQYF; cdr3_nt: TGTGCCAGTAGTATGGCTAGGACAGGGGACTACGAGCAGTACTTC
j_call: TRBJ2-4; d_call: NA; clone_size: once; v_call: TRBV5-8; cdr3_aa: CASSLGKANIQYF; cdr3_nt: TGTGCCAGCAGCTTGGGTAAAGCCAACATTCAGTACTTC
j_call: TRBJ2-7; d_call: TRBD1; clone_size: once; v_call: TRBV28; cdr3_aa: CASRGDRGIVGNEQYF; cdr3_nt: TGTGCCAGCAGGGGGGACAGGGGGATAGTCGGCAACGAGCAGTACTTC
j_call: TRBJ2-7; d_call: TRBD1; clone_size: NA; v_call: TRBV7-9; cdr3_aa: CASSHLTGTGWHEQYF; cdr3_nt: TGTGCCAGCAGCCACCTTACCGGGACAGGGTGGCACGAGCAGTACTTC
j_call: TRBJ2-7; d_call: NA; clone_size: NA; v_call: TRBV5-6; cdr3_aa: CASSLVGLPYEQYF; cdr3_nt: TGTGCCAGCAGCTTGGTCGGGTTACCCTACGAGCAGTACTTC
j_call: TRBJ2-1; d_call: TRBD2; clone_size: NA; v_call: TRBV6-4; cdr3_aa: CATSSGLYNEQFF; cdr3_nt: TGTGCCACCTCTAGCGGCCTCTACAATGAGCAGTTCTTC
j_call: TRBJ2-7; d_call: TRBD1; clone_size: few; v_call: TRBV6-5; cdr3_aa: CASSSLDRVEQYF; cdr3_nt: TGTGCCAGCAGTTCCTTGGACAGGGTCGAGCAGTACTTC
j_call: TRBJ2-1; d_call: NA; clone_size: NA; v_call: TRBV6-6; cdr3_aa: CASSIQGIYNEQFF; cdr3_nt: TGTGCCAGCAGTATCCAGGGGATATACAATGAGCAGTTCTTC
j_call: TRBJ1-5; d_call: TRBD1; clone_size: few; v_call: TRBV4-2; cdr3_aa: CASSQIQGGNQPQHF; cdr3_nt: TGTGCCAGCAGCCAGATACAGGGGGGCAATCAGCCCCAGCATTTT
j_call: TRBJ2-5; d_call: NA; clone_size: NA; v_call: TRBV7-2; cdr3_aa: CASSFVMGRETQYF; cdr3_nt: TGTGCCAGCAGCTTCGTAATGGGGAGAGAGACCCAGTACTTC
j_call: TRBJ2-2; d_call: NA; clone_size: NA; v_call: TRBV6-5; cdr3_aa: CASSYYDRPNTGELFF; cdr3_nt: TGTGCCAGCAGTTACTATGACAGACCGAACACCGGGGAGCTGTTTTTT
j_call: TRBJ2-2; d_call: TRBD2; clone_size: NA; v_call: TRBV7-2; cdr3_aa: CASSRRVSGGPGELFF; cdr3_nt: TGTGCCAGCAGCCGCCGTGTTAGCGGGGGGCCCGGGGAGCTGTTTTTT
j_call: TRBJ2-5; d_call: TRBD1; clone_size: NA; v_call: TRBV18; cdr3_aa: CASSSTGGGETQYF; cdr3_nt: TGTGCCAGCTCGTCCACAGGGGGCGGAGAGACCCAGTACTTC
j_call: TRBJ2-5; d_call: NA; clone_size: NA; v_call: TRBV9; cdr3_aa: CASSVGAVQETQYF; cdr3_nt: TGTGCCAGCAGCGTAGGGGCCGTCCAAGAGACCCAGTACTTC
j_call: TRBJ2-2; d_call: TRBD2; clone_size: NA; v_call: TRBV19; cdr3_aa: CASSPTGLEAGELFF; cdr3_nt: TGTGCCAGTAGTCCTACGGGACTAGAAGCCGGGGAGCTGTTTTTT
j_call: TRBJ1-5; d_call: NA; clone_size: NA; v_call: TRBV10-3; cdr3_aa: CAISERGFGQPQHF; cdr3_nt: TGTGCCATCAGTGAAAGGGGATTTGGCCAGCCCCAGCATTTT
j_call: TRBJ2-2; d_call: NA; clone_size: NA; v_call: TRBV28; cdr3_aa: CASSFTATQNTGELFF; cdr3_nt: TGTGCCAGCAGTTTTACCGCGACTCAGAACACCGGGGAGCTGTTTTTT
j_call: TRBJ1-6; d_call: TRBD1; clone_size: NA; v_call: TRBV4-3; cdr3_aa: CASSPGAPGVEGASSPLHF; cdr3_nt: TGCGCCAGCAGCCCGGGTGCCCCCGGCGTGGAGGGGGCGAGTTCACCCCTCCACTTT
j_call: TRBJ2-3; d_call: TRBD2; clone_size: NA; v_call: TRBV5-4; cdr3_aa: CASSQGTSGGEDTQYF; cdr3_nt: TGTGCCAGCAGCCAAGGGACTAGCGGGGGGGAGGATACGCAGTATTTT
j_call: TRBJ1-3; d_call: NA; clone_size: NA; v_call: TRBV14; cdr3_aa: CASSLTELLSGNTIYF; cdr3_nt: TGTGCCAGCAGCCTAACGGAGCTCCTCTCTGGAAACACCATATATTTT
j_call: TRBJ1-5; d_call: NA; clone_size: NA; v_call: TRBV7-8; cdr3_aa: CASSPAGGVSQPQHF; cdr3_nt: TGTGCCAGCAGCCCAGCGGGCGGGGTTAGTCAGCCCCAGCATTTT
j_call: TRBJ1-1; d_call: NA; clone_size: NA; v_call: TRBV28; cdr3_aa: CASSLSVGGLRGTEAFF; cdr3_nt: TGTGCCAGCAGTTTATCGGTGGGGGGGCTAAGGGGCACTGAAGCTTTCTTT
j_call: TRBJ2-7; d_call: TRBD1; clone_size: once; v_call: TRBV11-2; cdr3_aa: CASTQGALTEQYF; cdr3_nt: TGTGCCAGCACACAGGGGGCGCTTACCGAGCAGTACTTC
j_call: TRBJ2-3; d_call: TRBD2; clone_size: once; v_call: TRBV14; cdr3_aa: CASSQVAGASTDTQYF; cdr3_nt: TGTGCCAGCAGCCAAGTAGCGGGGGCCAGCACAGATACGCAGTATTTT
j_call: TRBJ2-1; d_call: TRBD2; clone_size: NA; v_call: TRBV11-2; cdr3_aa: CASSPTLADEQFF; cdr3_nt: TGTGCCAGCAGCCCAACACTAGCGGATGAGCAGTTCTTC
j_call: TRBJ2-5; d_call: TRBD2; clone_size: NA; v_call: TRBV5-1; cdr3_aa: CASSSGLGLASRETQYF; cdr3_nt: TGCGCCAGCAGCAGCGGACTGGGACTAGCCAGCAGAGAGACCCAGTACTTC
j_call: TRBJ1-5; d_call: NA; clone_size: NA; v_call: TRBV6-5; cdr3_aa: CASSSQGGQPQHF; cdr3_nt: TGTGCCAGCAGTTCCCAGGGTGGTCAGCCCCAGCATTTT
j_call: TRBJ2-3; d_call: NA; clone_size: NA; v_call: TRBV27; cdr3_aa: CASSFRGGATDTQYF; cdr3_nt: TGTGCCAGCAGTTTTAGAGGGGGGGCCACAGATACGCAGTATTTT
j_call: TRBJ2-7; d_call: TRBD1; clone_size: NA; v_call: TRBV27; cdr3_aa: CASRPHQGANIYEQYF; cdr3_nt: TGTGCCAGCAGACCCCACCAGGGGGCGAATATATACGAGCAGTACTTC
j_call: TRBJ2-7; d_call: NA; clone_size: NA; v_call: TRBV27; cdr3_aa: CASSLNSGNLYEQYF; cdr3_nt: TGTGCCAGCAGTTTAAATTCAGGGAATCTATACGAGCAGTACTTC
j_call: TRBJ2-7; d_call: NA; clone_size: NA; v_call: TRBV28; cdr3_aa: CASSLHQGLFPYEQYF; cdr3_nt: TGTGCCAGCAGTCTACATCAGGGGTTGTTCCCCTACGAGCAGTACTTC
j_call: TRBJ2-3; d_call: TRBD1; clone_size: NA; v_call: TRBV4-2; cdr3_aa: CASRAWTGEGADTQYF; cdr3_nt: TGTGCCAGCAGGGCCTGGACAGGCGAGGGGGCAGATACGCAGTATTTT
j_call: TRBJ2-7; d_call: TRBD1; clone_size: NA; v_call: TRBV5-6; cdr3_aa: CASSLGQGANSYEQYF; cdr3_nt: TGTGCCAGCAGCTTGGGACAGGGAGCCAACTCCTACGAGCAGTACTTC
j_call: TRBJ2-3; d_call: NA; clone_size: NA; v_call: TRBV11-2; cdr3_aa: CASSLLAVVADTQYF; cdr3_nt: TGTGCCAGCAGCTTACTAGCTGTGGTAGCAGATACGCAGTATTTT
j_call: TRBJ1-5; d_call: NA; clone_size: NA; v_call: TRBV11-2; cdr3_aa: CASSPTRGQPQHF; cdr3_nt: TGTGCCAGCAGCCCTACCCGCGGGCAGCCCCAGCATTTT
j_call: TRBJ2-5; d_call: NA; clone_size: NA; v_call: TRBV7-2; cdr3_aa: CASSFLSGQETQYF; cdr3_nt: TGTGCCAGCAGCTTTCTTAGCGGTCAAGAGACCCAGTACTTC
j_call: TRBJ1-1; d_call: NA; clone_size: NA; v_call: TRBV5-1; cdr3_aa: CASSLGVNTEAFF; cdr3_nt: TGCGCCAGCAGCTTAGGAGTCAACACTGAAGCTTTCTTT
j_call: TRBJ2-7; d_call: NA; clone_size: NA; v_call: TRBV5-1; cdr3_aa: CASSQPDSIYEQYF; cdr3_nt: TGCGCCAGCAGCCAACCGGACAGCATTTACGAGCAGTACTTC
j_call: TRBJ1-3; d_call: NA; clone_size: NA; v_call: TRBV7-2; cdr3_aa: CASSSGSYYNSGGNTIYF; cdr3_nt: TGTGCCAGCAGCTCGGGATCCTATTACAATTCCGGGGGAAACACCATATATTTT
j_call: TRBJ1-4; d_call: NA; clone_size: NA; v_call: TRBV28; cdr3_aa: CASSFWSDEKLFF; cdr3_nt: TGTGCCAGCAGTTTCTGGTCGGATGAAAAACTGTTTTTT
j_call: TRBJ2-2; d_call: TRBD2; clone_size: NA; v_call: TRBV4-1; cdr3_aa: CASSQDGSGGNTGELFF; cdr3_nt: TGCGCCAGCAGCCAAGATGGAAGCGGGGGGAACACCGGGGAGCTGTTTTTT
j_call: TRBJ1-3; d_call: NA; clone_size: NA; v_call: TRBV4-2; cdr3_aa: CASSQSFGHQASGNTIYF; cdr3_nt: TGTGCCAGCAGCCAATCTTTCGGACACCAAGCCTCTGGAAACACCATATATTTT